These 3 T cell receptor beta chains were all obtained from the same sample, sequenced in a study of neurological immune-mediated disorders. TCRdb recomputed calls from the 5' RACE reads with MiXCR, one row per CDR3 protein. The repertoire includes 65,000 to 85,000 distinct CDR3 sequences, approximately 6% of them detected once, and 7.9% sits in the top ten. Indicated time point: longitudinal time-point 2. The sequenced sample consisted of PBMCs. The receptors derive from a woman aged 60-75 years with multiple sclerosis.

Many counts were recorded for this clonotype. The chain couples TRBV5-1 to TRBJ2-1, with 10 bases matching TRBD2. Germline V CDR1 and CDR2: SGHRS, YFSETQ. The CDR3 length is 14 residues. The V and J ends lost 0 bases and 14 bases, in that order; junction bases with no gene match: 8. DNA of the CDR3: TGCGCCAGCAGCTTGGCAACCAGCGGGGGGGACAAGTTCTTC. Translation gives CASSLATSGGDKFF.

To note about this clonotype: A much larger clone sits a single nucleotide away, making a read error possible. This rearrangement joins TRBV20-1 to TRBJ2-2, with 10 bases fitting TRBD2. CDR3 length: 14 residues. Germline V gives CDR1 DFQATT, CDR2 SNEGSKA (reference sequence). The CDR3: CSARLAGVTVELFF. As DNA, the CDR3 is TGCAGTGCTAGACTAGCGGGGGTAACCGTGGAGCTGTTTTTT.

This clonotype was seen many times. The J gene is TRBJ2-1, the V gene TRBV4-1, with D maybe TRBD2 (7 bases). CDR1 MGHRA and CDR2 YSYEKL come from the germline V gene. Trimming left V 0 bases short and J 1 base short, with 13 bases between. There are 17 residues in the CDR3. CDR3 in DNA: TGCGCCAGCAGCCAAGATCCGGGGGGCCATTCCTACAATGAGCAGTTCTTC. This codes for CASSQDPGGHSYNEQFF.